This entry describes one T cell receptor beta chain. Noted time point: pre-sensitization, week 0. Regarding treatment: therapeutic diphenylcyclopropenone sensitization with weekly scalp DPC. This sample is drawn from a study of human T cells and chemical hapten exposure. Across the whole study: Small differences in pooled library volume mainly drove the variation in TCR yields per sample.

Library construction involved attaching unique molecular identifiers to individual cDNA molecules, which allowed quantitative, reproducible TCR counting. TCRdb ran MiXCR on the RACE reads and lists one entry per CDR3 protein. The sample carries approximately 52,000 distinct CDR3 sequences, roughly 8.8% recorded once. Trimming stripped 4 bases from V and 5 bases from J, with 8 bases between. This CDR3 contains 12 residues. The germline V gene has CDR1 GTSNPN and CDR2 SVGIG (reference sequence). The TCR originated in a woman in her thirties or forties with alopecia areata. Some clones in this sample may be carry-over from other donors' samples. The starting material was whole blood, obtained in connection with sensitization to the hapten diphenylcyclopropenone (DPC). The genes are TRBV30 and TRBJ2-2; D gene unclear. The CDR3 DNA reads as TGTGCCTGGACCAGAGGAACCGGGGAGCTGTTTTTT. Protein product: CAWTRGTGELFF.